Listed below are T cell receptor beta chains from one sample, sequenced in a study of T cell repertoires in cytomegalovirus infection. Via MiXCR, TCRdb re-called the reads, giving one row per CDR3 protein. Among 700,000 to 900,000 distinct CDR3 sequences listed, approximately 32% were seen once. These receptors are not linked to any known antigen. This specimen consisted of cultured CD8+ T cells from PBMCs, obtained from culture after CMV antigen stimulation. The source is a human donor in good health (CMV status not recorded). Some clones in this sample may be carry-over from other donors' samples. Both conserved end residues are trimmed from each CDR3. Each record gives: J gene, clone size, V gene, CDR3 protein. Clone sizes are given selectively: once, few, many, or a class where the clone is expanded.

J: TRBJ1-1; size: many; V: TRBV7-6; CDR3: ASSVFGQMNTEAF
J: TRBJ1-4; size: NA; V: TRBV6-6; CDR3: ASSYLSGIDNEKLF
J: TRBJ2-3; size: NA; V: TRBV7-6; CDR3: ASSLGVSNTDTQY
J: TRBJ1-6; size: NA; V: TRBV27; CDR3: ASSGRGNYNSPLH
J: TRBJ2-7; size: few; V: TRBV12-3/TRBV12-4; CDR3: ASSLRSGQGDEQY
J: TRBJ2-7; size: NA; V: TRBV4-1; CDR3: ASSQEPSGGAYEQY
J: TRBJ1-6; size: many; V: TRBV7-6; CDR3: ASAEAGDGNSPLH
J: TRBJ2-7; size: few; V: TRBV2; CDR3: ASRNRVTYEQY
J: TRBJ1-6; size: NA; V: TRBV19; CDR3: ASRDRGGNSPLH
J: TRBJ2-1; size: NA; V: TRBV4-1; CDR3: ASSQVLLAGAYNEQF
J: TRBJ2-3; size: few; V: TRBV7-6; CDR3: ASSLALAGGADTQY
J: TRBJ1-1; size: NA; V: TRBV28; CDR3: ASSLGRRRAEAF
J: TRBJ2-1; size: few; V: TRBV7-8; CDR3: ASSLARGTAISYNEQF
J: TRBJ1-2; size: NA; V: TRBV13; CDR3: ASSDDRGSGYT
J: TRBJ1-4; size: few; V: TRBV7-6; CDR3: ASSHYFGGLTNEKLF
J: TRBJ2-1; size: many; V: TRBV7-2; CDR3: ASSVKGLVYNEQF
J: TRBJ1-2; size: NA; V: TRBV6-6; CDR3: ASRTGGAYNGYT
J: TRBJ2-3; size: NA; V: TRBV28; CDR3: ASSLLAESTDTQY
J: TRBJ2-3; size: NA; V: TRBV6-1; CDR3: ASSTIWTDTQY
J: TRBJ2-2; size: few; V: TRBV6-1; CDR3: ASSNKGGVVVQTGELF
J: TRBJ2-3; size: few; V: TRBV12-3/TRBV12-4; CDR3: ASNAGGEDTDTQY
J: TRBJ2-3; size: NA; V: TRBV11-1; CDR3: ASSFSGQGGDTQY
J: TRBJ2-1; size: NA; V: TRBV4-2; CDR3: ASSQDKGLPSYNEQF
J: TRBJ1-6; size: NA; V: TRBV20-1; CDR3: SARPRGNFNSPLH
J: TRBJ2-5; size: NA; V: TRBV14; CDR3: ASSQDWRLAGGYQETQY